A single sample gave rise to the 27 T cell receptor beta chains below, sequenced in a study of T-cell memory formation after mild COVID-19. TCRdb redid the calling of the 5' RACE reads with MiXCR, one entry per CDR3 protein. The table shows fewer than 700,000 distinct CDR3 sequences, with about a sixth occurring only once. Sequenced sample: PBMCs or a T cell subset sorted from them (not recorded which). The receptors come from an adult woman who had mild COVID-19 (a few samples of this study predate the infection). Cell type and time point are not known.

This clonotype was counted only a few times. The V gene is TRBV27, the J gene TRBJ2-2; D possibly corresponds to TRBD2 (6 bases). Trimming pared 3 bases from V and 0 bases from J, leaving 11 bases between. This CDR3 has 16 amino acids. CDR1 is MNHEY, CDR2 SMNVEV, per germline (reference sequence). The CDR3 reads CASSLWGVANTGELFF. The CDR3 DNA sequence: TGTGCCAGCAGTTTGTGGGGGGTCGCGAACACCGGGGAGCTGTTTTTT.

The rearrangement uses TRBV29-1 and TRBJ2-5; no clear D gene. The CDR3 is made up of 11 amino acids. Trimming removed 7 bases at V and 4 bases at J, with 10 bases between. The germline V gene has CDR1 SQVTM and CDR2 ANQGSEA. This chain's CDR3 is CSGLIGETQYF. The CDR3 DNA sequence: TGCAGCGGATTAATCGGAGAGACCCAGTACTTC.

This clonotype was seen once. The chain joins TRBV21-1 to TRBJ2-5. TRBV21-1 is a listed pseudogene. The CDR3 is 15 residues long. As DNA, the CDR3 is TGTGCCAGCAGCAAAGAGGTCGGAGCCCAAGAGACCCAGTACTTC. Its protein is CASSKEVGAQETQYF.

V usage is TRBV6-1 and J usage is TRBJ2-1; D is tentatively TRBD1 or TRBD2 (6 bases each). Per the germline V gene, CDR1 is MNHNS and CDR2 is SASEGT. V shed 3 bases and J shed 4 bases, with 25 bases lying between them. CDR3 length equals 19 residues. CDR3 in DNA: TGTGCCAGCAGTGACGGAGGGGGAGGCAGGGCCAGTAGGTACAATGAGCAGTTCTTC. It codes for CASSDGGGGRASRYNEQFF.

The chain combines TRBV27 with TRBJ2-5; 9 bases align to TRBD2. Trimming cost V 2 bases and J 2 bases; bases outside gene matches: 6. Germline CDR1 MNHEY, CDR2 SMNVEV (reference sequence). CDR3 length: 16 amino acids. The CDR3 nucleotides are TGTGCCAGCAGTTTAATAGCGGGAGTTTTTCAAGAGACCCAGTACTTC. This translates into CASSLIAGVFQETQYF.

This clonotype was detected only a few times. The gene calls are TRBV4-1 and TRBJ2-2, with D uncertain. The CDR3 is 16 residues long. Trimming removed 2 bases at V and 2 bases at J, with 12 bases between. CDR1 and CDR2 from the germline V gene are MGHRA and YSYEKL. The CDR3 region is CASSQRVVPNTGELFF. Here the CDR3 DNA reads TGCGCCAGCAGCCAAAGGGTAGTACCTAACACCGGGGAGCTGTTTTTT.

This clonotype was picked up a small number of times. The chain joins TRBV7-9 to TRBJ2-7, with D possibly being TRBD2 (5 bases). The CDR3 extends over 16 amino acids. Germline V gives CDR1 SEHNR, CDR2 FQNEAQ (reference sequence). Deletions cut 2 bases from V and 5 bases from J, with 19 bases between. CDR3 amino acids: CASSLSSGLRWNEQYF. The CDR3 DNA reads TGTGCCAGCAGCTTATCCAGCGGACTCCGTTGGAACGAGCAGTACTTC.

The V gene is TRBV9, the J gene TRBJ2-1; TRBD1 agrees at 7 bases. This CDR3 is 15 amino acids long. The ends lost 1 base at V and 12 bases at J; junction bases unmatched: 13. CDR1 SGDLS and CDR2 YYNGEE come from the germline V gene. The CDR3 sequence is CASSVSGTDLRGQFF. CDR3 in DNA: TGTGCCAGCAGCGTATCAGGGACAGACCTCAGGGGGCAGTTCTTC. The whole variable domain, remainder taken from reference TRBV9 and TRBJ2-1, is DSGVTQTPKHLITATGQRVTLRCSPRSGDLSVYWYQQSLDQGLQFLIQYYNGEERAKGNILERFSAQQFPDLHSELNLSSLELGDSALYFCASSVSGTDLRGQFFGPGTRLTVL.

CDR3 in DNA: TGTGCCGAGGGGGGAGTGAACACTGAAGCTTTCTTT. This sequence encodes CAEGGVNTEAFF. V is TRBV5-4 and J is TRBJ1-1, with D possibly being TRBD1 (6 bases). CDR1 and CDR2 from the germline V gene are SGHNT and YYREEE (reference sequence). Trimming removed 10 bases at V and 0 bases at J, with 10 bases between. The CDR3 is 12 amino acids.

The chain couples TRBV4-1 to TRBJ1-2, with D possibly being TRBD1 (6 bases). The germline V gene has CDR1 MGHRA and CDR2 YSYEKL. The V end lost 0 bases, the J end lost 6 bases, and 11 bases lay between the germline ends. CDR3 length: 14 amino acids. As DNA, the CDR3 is TGCGCCAGCAGCCAAGATGGGCCAGGGGATGGCTACACCTTC. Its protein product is CASSQDGPGDGYTF.

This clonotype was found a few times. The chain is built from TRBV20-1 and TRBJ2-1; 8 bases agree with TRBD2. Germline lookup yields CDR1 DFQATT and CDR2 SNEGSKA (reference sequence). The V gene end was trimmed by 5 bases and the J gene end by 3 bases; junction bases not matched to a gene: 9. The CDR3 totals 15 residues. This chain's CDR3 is CSAARSGGYYNEQFF. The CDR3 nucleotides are TGCAGTGCTGCCCGCAGCGGGGGATACTACAATGAGCAGTTCTTC.

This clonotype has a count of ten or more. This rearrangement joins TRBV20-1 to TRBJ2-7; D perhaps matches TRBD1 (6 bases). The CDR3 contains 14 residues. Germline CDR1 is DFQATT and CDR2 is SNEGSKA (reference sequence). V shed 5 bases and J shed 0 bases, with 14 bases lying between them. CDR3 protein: CSAERDTNSYEQYF. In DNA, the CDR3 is TGCAGTGCTGAAAGGGACACAAACTCCTACGAGCAGTACTTC.

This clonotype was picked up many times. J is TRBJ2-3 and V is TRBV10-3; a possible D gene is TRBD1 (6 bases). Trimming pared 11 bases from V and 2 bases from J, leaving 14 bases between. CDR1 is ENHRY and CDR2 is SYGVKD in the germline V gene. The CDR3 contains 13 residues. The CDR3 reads CAGRDTHTDTQYF. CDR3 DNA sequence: TGTGCCGGCCGGGACACCCACACAGATACGCAGTATTTT.

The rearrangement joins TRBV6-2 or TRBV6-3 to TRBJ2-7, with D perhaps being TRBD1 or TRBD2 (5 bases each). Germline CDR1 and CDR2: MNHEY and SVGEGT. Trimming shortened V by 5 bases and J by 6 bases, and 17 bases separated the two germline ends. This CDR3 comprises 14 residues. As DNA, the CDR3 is TGTGCCAGCAGTAAACCGGGACCCCCGGGCGAGCAGTACTTC. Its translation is CASSKPGPPGEQYF.

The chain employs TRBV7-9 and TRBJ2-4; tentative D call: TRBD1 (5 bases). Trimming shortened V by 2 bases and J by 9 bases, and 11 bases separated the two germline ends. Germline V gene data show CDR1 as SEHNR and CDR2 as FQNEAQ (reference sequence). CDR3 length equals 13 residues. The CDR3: CASSLIDRGIQYF. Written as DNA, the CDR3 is TGTGCCAGCAGCTTAATAGATAGGGGCATTCAGTACTTC.

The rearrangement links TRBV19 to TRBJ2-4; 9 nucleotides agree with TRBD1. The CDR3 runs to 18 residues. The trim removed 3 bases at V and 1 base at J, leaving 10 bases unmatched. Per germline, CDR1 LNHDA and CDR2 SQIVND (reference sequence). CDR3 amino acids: CASSMSGTGLLAKNIQYF. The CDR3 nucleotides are TGTGCCAGTAGTATGTCCGGGACAGGGCTGTTGGCCAAAAACATTCAGTACTTC.

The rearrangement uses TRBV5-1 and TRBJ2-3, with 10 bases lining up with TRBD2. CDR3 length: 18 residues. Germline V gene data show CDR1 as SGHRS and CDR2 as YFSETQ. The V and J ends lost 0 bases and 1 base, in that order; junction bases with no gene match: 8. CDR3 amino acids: CASSLARLAGARTDTQYF. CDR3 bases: TGCGCCAGCAGCTTGGCGAGGCTAGCGGGGGCGCGCACAGATACGCAGTATTTT.

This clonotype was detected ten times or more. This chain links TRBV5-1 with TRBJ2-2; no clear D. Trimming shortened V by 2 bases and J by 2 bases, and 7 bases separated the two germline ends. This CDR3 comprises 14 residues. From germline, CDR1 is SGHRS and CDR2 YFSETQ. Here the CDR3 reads CASSFLENTGELFF. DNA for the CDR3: TGCGCCAGCAGCTTTTTGGAAAACACCGGGGAGCTGTTTTTT.

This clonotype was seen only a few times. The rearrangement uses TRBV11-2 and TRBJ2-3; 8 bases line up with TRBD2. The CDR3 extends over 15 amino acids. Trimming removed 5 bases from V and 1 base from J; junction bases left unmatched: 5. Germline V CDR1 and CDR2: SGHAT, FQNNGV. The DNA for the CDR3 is TGTGCCAGCAGCCCTCCCGGGGGGGGCACAGATACGCAGTATTTT. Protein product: CASSPPGGGTDTQYF.

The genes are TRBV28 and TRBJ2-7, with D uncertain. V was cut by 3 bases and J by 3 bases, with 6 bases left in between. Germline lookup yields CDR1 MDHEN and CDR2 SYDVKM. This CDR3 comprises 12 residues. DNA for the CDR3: TGTGCCAGCAGTTTCCCCCTCTACGAGCAGTACTTC. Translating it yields CASSFPLYEQYF.

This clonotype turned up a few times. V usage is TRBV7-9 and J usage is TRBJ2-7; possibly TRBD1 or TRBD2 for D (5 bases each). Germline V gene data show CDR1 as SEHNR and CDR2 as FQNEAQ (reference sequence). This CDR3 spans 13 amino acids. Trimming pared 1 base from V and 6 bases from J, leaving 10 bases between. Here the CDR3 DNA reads TGTGCCAGCAGCTTAGATTGGGGGAGCGAGCAGTACTTC. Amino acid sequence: CASSLDWGSEQYF.

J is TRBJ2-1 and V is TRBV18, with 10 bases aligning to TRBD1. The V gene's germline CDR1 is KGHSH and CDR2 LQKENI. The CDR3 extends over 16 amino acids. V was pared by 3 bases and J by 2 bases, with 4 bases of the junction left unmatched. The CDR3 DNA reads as TGTGCCAGCTCACCGCGACAGGGGGCTGCCTACAATGAGCAGTTCTTC. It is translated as CASSPRQGAAYNEQFF.

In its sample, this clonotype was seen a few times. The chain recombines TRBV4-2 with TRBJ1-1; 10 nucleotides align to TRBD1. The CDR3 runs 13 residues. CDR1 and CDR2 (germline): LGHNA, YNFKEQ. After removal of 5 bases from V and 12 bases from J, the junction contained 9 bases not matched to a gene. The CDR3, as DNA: TGTGCCAGCAGCAACGACAGGGGGCGGGTAACTTTCTTT. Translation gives CASSNDRGRVTFF.

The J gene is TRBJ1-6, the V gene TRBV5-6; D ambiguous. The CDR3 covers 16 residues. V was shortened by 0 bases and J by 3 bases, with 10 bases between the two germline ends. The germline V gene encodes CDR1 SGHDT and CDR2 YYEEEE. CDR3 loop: CASSLGAQHYNSPLHF. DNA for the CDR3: TGTGCCAGCAGCTTGGGTGCCCAGCACTATAATTCACCCCTCCACTTT.

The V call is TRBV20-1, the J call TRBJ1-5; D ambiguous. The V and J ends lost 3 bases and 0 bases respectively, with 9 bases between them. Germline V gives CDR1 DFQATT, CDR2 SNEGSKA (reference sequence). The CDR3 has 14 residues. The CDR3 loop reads CSARSYNSNQPQHF. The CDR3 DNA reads TGCAGTGCTAGGTCTTACAATAGCAATCAGCCCCAGCATTTT.

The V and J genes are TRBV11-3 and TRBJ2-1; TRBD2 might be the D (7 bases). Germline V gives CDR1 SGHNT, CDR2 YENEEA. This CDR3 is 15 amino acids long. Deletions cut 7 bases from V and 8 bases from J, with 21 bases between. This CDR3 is CASIPGGGRKDEQFF. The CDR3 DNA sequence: TGTGCCAGCATCCCCGGGGGCGGGAGAAAGGATGAGCAGTTCTTC.

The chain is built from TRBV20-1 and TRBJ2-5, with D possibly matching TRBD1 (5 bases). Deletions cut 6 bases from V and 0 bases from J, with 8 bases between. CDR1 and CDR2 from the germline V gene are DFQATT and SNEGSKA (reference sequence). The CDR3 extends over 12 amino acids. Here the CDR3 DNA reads TGCAGTGCCTCGACAGACCAAGAGACCCAGTACTTC. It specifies CSASTDQETQYF.